The 25 T cell receptor beta chains in this list originate from one sample, sequenced in a study of neurological immune-mediated disorders. TCRdb re-derived calls from the 5' RACE reads in MiXCR, one entry per CDR3 protein. The table records 50,000 to 60,000 distinct CDR3 sequences, approximately 3.6% of them present only once. The sample consisted of CD4+ T cells from blood. The receptor source for this set is a woman aged 35 to 49 with multiple sclerosis.

This clonotype was counted at least ten times. V usage is TRBV7-3 and J usage is TRBJ2-2, with 11 bases identical to TRBD1. Trimming cost V 4 bases and J 4 bases; bases outside gene matches: 5. This CDR3 has 16 amino acids. The germline gives CDR1 SGHTA, CDR2 FQGTGA. This CDR3 reads CASSSWDRGITGELFF. CDR3 DNA: TGTGCCAGCAGCTCGTGGGACAGGGGGATCACCGGGGAGCTGTTTTTT.

This clonotype was seen ten or more times. The rearrangement uses TRBV23-1 and TRBJ1-3; no definite D call. TRBV23-1 is sorted into the ORF group, with uncertain function. V gave up 3 bases and J gave up 7 bases, with 13 bases separating them. The CDR3 contains 14 residues. CDR3 residues: CASSQPGHWNTIYF. CDR3 DNA: TGCGCCAGCAGTCAGCCCGGGCATTGGAACACCATATATTTT.

This clonotype has ten or more counts. The chain recombines TRBV19 with TRBJ1-3; possibly TRBD1 for D (5 bases). Germline V gene data show CDR1 as LNHDA and CDR2 as SQIVND (reference sequence). Trimming removed 10 bases at V and 0 bases at J, with 13 bases between. The CDR3 is 14 amino acids. The CDR3 nucleotides are TGTGCCACTTACTCGGGGGGCTCTGGAAACACCATATATTTT. Protein: CATYSGGSGNTIYF.

This clonotype was seen ten or more times. V gene TRBV24-1 combines with J gene TRBJ2-1, with 8 bases fitting TRBD2. There are 14 residues in the CDR3. Germline V gene lookup returns CDR1 KGHDR and CDR2 SFDVKD. The J segment lost 6 bases and the V segment lost 5 bases, leaving 5 bases of the junction unmatched. CDR3 DNA sequence: TGTGCCACCAGTGCAACGGGGGGGCTCAATGAGCAGTTCTTC. It codes for CATSATGGLNEQFF.

This clonotype was detected many times. The rearrangement uses TRBV25-1 and TRBJ2-7; tentative D call: TRBD2 (6 bases). The CDR3 contains 13 residues. V lost 0 bases, J lost 4 bases, and 7 bases lay in between. Per germline, CDR1 MGHDK and CDR2 SYGVNS. DNA of the CDR3: TGTGCCAGCAGTGAATATGGAGGGTACGAGCAGTACTTC. Protein product: CASSEYGGYEQYF.

This clonotype has ten or more counts. The chain has TRBV12-3 or TRBV12-4 and TRBJ1-1, with D hard to call. Trimming removed 7 bases from V and 1 base from J, with 13 bases in between. The CDR3 spans 14 residues. This CDR3 is CASNIESANTEAFF. CDR3 bases: TGTGCCAGCAACATTGAATCGGCGAACACTGAAGCTTTCTTT.

The V and J genes are TRBV18 and TRBJ2-3; no clear D. Trimming cost V 0 bases and J 2 bases, with 3 bases left between them. Per germline, CDR1 KGHSH and CDR2 LQKENI. This CDR3 region has 13 residues. CDR3 amino acids: CASSPPTTDTQYF. The CDR3 DNA reads as TGTGCCAGCTCACCACCAACCACAGATACGCAGTATTTT.

This clonotype was counted at least ten times. The genes are TRBV5-1 and TRBJ1-1; 7 nucleotides line up with TRBD1. There are 15 residues in the CDR3. V lost 4 bases, J lost 1 base, and 7 bases stayed unmatched. The germline V gene encodes CDR1 SGHRS and CDR2 YFSETQ. CDR3 region: CASSAPDRRNTEAFF. DNA for the CDR3: TGCGCCAGCAGCGCTCCGGACAGGAGGAACACTGAAGCTTTCTTT.

This clonotype was recorded at least ten times. The J gene is TRBJ2-3, the V gene TRBV4-2; D is ambiguous. Per the germline V gene, CDR1 is LGHNA and CDR2 is YNFKEQ. CDR3 length: 14 residues. Trimming pared 0 bases from V and 2 bases from J, leaving 6 bases between. The DNA of the CDR3 is TGTGCCAGCAGCCAAGAAGGCTACACAGATACGCAGTATTTT. Protein: CASSQEGYTDTQYF.

This clonotype appeared many times. The chain links TRBV2 to TRBJ2-1; possibly TRBD1 for D (6 bases). The germline V gene encodes CDR1 SNHLY and CDR2 FYNNEI. Trimming took 9 bases from V and 9 from J, leaving 24 bases between them. The CDR3 sequence is 15 residues long. The CDR3 reads CASQIQGNPNSEQFF. In nucleotides, the CDR3 is TGTGCCAGTCAGATACAGGGTAACCCAAACAGTGAGCAGTTCTTC.

Ten or more counts support this clonotype. The rearrangement joins TRBV7-9 to TRBJ1-1, with 9 bases lining up with TRBD1. This CDR3 comprises 13 residues. The germline CDR1 and CDR2 sequences are SEHNR and FQNEAQ (reference sequence). V dropped 5 bases and J dropped 8; count of bases not matched to a gene: 6. CDR3 residues: CASSLGQGYEAFF. The CDR3 coding sequence is TGTGCCAGCAGCCTCGGACAGGGGTACGAAGCTTTCTTT.

This clonotype was detected many times. The rearrangement uses TRBV29-1 and TRBJ2-1; D may be TRBD2 (7 bases). V was clipped by 6 bases and J by 8 bases, with 17 bases between them. CDR1 SQVTM and CDR2 ANQGSEA come from the germline V gene. The CDR3 extends over 13 amino acids. The CDR3 loop reads CSVWRGGGYEQFF. Written as DNA, the CDR3 is TGCAGCGTCTGGAGGGGGGGAGGCTATGAGCAGTTCTTC.

The table lists this clonotype with many counts. The V and J genes are TRBV2 and TRBJ2-1; 11 positions agree with TRBD2. The CDR3 is 19 amino acids. V was pared by 7 bases and J by 0 bases, with 14 bases of the junction left unmatched. The germline V gene has CDR1 SNHLY and CDR2 FYNNEI. CDR3 in amino acids: CASILMGTSGASSYNEQFF. CDR3 DNA: TGTGCCAGCATCCTAATGGGGACTAGCGGAGCTAGCTCCTACAATGAGCAGTTCTTC.

This clonotype was recorded at least ten times. V is TRBV3-1 and J is TRBJ2-7; D is undetermined. The CDR3 spans 15 residues. V lost 1 base to trimming and J lost 2 bases, with 12 bases between them. The germline gives CDR1 LGHDT, CDR2 YNNKEL (reference sequence). This CDR3 is CASSQGIGLPYEQYF. Written as DNA, the CDR3 is TGTGCCAGCAGCCAAGGGATCGGTCTCCCCTACGAGCAGTACTTC.

This clonotype came up many times. The CDR3 sequence: CASSAPGQGLSGYTF. Here the CDR3 DNA reads TGCGCCAGCAGCGCACCGGGACAGGGGCTCTCTGGCTACACCTTC. V usage is TRBV5-1 and J usage is TRBJ1-2, with 10 bases identical to TRBD1. V gave up 4 bases and J gave up 7 bases; unmatched junction bases: 10. The CDR3 is 15 residues long. Germline V CDR1 and CDR2: SGHRS, YFSETQ.

This chain uses TRBV5-1 with TRBJ1-3; D is perhaps TRBD1 (6 bases). The CDR3 runs 16 residues. CDR1 is SGHRS and CDR2 is YFSETQ in the germline V gene. V lost 1 base to trimming and J lost 0 bases, with 11 bases between them. CDR3 loop: CASSLRDTSSGNTIYF. The CDR3 region has the DNA TGCGCCAGCAGCTTGCGGGACACCTCCTCTGGAAACACCATATATTTT.

This clonotype was seen repeatedly, ten times or more. This rearrangement joins TRBV4-2 to TRBJ1-1, with 8 nucleotides matching TRBD1. Germline assignment: CDR1 LGHNA and CDR2 YNFKEQ. Losses at the gene ends were 5 bases for V and 5 bases for J; bases not matched to a gene: 7. The CDR3 extends over 14 amino acids. For the CDR3, the DNA is TGTGCCAGCAGCTCATCCGACAGGGGAACTGAAGCTTTCTTT. Its translation is CASSSSDRGTEAFF.

This clonotype was found many times. V and J are TRBV5-1 and TRBJ1-2; perhaps TRBD1 as D (5 bases). Germline CDR1 is SGHRS and CDR2 is YFSETQ. Trimming stripped 0 bases from V and 6 bases from J, with 6 bases between. The CDR3 runs to 12 residues. In DNA, the CDR3 is TGCGCCAGCAGCTTGGTGGGGGATGGCTACACCTTC. Amino acids: CASSLVGDGYTF.

This clonotype was counted ten times or more. V is TRBV20-1 and J is TRBJ2-7, with D possibly matching TRBD2 (5 bases). With 3 bases removed from V and 4 bases from J, the gap between germline ends came to 13 bases. The CDR3 contains 13 residues. Per germline, CDR1 DFQATT and CDR2 SNEGSKA (reference sequence). Here the CDR3 DNA reads TGCAGTGCTAGGGGTCGGACTGGTTACGAGCAGTACTTC. Amino acid sequence: CSARGRTGYEQYF.

This clonotype was recorded at least ten times. V usage is TRBV20-1 and J usage is TRBJ2-1, with D perhaps matching TRBD1 (7 bases). This CDR3 spans 15 amino acids. Germline-derived CDR1 and CDR2 are DFQATT and SNEGSKA (reference sequence). The V and J ends lost 0 bases and 8 bases respectively, with 17 bases between them. The CDR3 is CSARDGGGAGDEQFF. Written as DNA, the CDR3 is TGCAGTGCTAGAGATGGAGGGGGCGCGGGCGATGAGCAGTTCTTC.

Many counts were recorded for this clonotype. This sequence joins TRBV7-9 and TRBJ1-4, with D perhaps TRBD1 (6 bases). The V gene's germline CDR1 is SEHNR and CDR2 FQNEAQ (reference sequence). The V and J ends lost 0 bases and 7 bases respectively, with 12 bases between them. The CDR3 totals 15 residues. The CDR3 DNA reads TGTGCCAGCAGCTTAGCGGCCACAGGGTCTGAAAAACTGTTTTTT. It yields the protein CASSLAATGSEKLFF.

This clonotype was recorded once. The chain links TRBV5-1 to TRBJ2-2; D possibly uses TRBD1 or TRBD2 (5 bases each). CDR1 is SGHRS and CDR2 is YFSETQ in the germline V gene. Trimming shortened V by 0 bases and J by 0 bases, and 9 bases separated the two germline ends. The CDR3 contains 16 residues. CDR3 coding DNA: TGCGCCAGCAGCTTGGATGGGACGGCGAACACCGGGGAGCTGTTTTTT. It yields the protein CASSLDGTANTGELFF.

This clonotype came up many times. The chain carries TRBV5-1 and TRBJ1-1; possible D gene TRBD1, 6 bases. Germline assignment: CDR1 SGHRS and CDR2 YFSETQ. The CDR3 runs 15 residues. With 4 bases removed from V and 2 bases from J, the gap between germline ends came to 15 bases. The CDR3 loop is CASSDGGGQNTEAFF. The CDR3 nucleotides are TGCGCCAGCAGCGACGGGGGGGGGCAAAACACTGAAGCTTTCTTT.

The table lists this clonotype with a few counts. The chain carries TRBV6-1 and TRBJ2-7, with TRBD1 as a possible D gene (5 bases). This CDR3 region has 14 residues. In germline, CDR1 is MNHNS, CDR2 SASEGT. The V gene lost 1 base and the J gene lost 2 bases, with 9 bases spanning the gap. CDR3 nucleotides: TGTGCCAGCAGTGAAGAGGGGCCCACCTACGAGCAGTACTTC. This codes for CASSEEGPTYEQYF.

This clonotype occurred many times. The chain carries TRBV20-1 and TRBJ1-4; D might be TRBD1 (6 bases). The CDR3 consists of 13 residues. The germline V gene has CDR1 DFQATT and CDR2 SNEGSKA (reference sequence). The V end was cut by 6 bases, the J end by 7 bases, with 15 bases between. The CDR3 nucleotides are TGCAGTGCGATCCCCACAGGGAGTGAAAAACTGTTTTTT. Amino acids: CSAIPTGSEKLFF.